A few counts support the clone carrying this T cell receptor (beta chain). The V segment lost 6 bases and the J segment 0 bases; nucleotides outside the gene matches: 5. Germline V gene data show CDR1 as SNHLY and CDR2 as FYNNEI. The CDR3 covers 16 residues. The record originates from a study of beta chain features in type 1 diabetes. Since all of the isolated RNA was reverse transcribed, expressed TCRB transcripts were what got sequenced. The repertoire was sequenced with immunoSEQ multiplex PCR; TCRdb's copy has only in-frame clones and lacks some. The data contain around 400,000 clones, around 16% of them singletons.

Sequences were obtained from naive CD4+ T cells from blood. V usage is TRBV2 and J usage is TRBJ2-6, with TRBD2 matching 7 bases. The source is a woman under 30 in good health. The CDR3 DNA reads as TGTGCCAGCAGCCTAGCGGACCACTCTGGGGCCAACGTCCTGACTTTC. It translates to CASSLADHSGANVLTF.